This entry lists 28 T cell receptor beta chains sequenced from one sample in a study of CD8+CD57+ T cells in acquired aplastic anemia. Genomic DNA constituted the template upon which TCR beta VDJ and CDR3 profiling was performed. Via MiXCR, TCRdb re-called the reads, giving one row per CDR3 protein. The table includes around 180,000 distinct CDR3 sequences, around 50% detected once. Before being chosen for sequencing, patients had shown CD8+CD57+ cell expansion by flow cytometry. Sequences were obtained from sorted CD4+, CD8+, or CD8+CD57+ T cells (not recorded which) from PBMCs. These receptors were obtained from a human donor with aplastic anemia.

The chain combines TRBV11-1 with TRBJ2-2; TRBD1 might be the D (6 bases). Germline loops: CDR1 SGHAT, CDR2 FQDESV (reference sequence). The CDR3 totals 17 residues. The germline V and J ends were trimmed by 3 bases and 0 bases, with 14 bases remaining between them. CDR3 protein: CASSFIGGCANTGELFF. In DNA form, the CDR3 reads TGTGCCAGCAGCTTTATTGGGGGCTGTGCGAACACCGGGGAGCTGTTTTTT.

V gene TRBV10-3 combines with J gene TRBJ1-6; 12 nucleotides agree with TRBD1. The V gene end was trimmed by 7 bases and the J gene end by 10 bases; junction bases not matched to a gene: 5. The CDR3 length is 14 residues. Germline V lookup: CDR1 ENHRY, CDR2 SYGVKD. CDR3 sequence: CAIKGQGARSPLHF. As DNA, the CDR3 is TGTGCCATCAAGGGACAGGGGGCGAGATCACCCCTCCACTTT.

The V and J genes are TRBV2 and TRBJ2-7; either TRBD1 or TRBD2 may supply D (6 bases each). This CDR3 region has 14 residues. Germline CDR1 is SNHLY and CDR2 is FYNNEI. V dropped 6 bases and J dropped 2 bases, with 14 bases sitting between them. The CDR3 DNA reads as TGTGCCAGCAGGCCGGAAAGGGGGGCCTACGAGCAGTACTTC. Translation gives CASRPERGAYEQYF.

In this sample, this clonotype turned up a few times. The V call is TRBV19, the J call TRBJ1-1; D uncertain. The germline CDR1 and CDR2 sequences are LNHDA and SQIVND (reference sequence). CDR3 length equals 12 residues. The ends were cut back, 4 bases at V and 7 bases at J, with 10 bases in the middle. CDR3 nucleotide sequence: TGTGCCAGTAGTAGGTGGGCTGGTGAAGCTTTCTTT. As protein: CASSRWAGEAFF.

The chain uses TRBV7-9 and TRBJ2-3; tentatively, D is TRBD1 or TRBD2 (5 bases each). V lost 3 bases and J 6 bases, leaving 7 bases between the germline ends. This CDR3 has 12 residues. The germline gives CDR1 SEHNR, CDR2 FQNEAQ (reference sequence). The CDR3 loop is CASSLGDDTQYF. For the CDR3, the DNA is TGTGCCAGCAGCTTGGGGGACGATACGCAGTATTTT.

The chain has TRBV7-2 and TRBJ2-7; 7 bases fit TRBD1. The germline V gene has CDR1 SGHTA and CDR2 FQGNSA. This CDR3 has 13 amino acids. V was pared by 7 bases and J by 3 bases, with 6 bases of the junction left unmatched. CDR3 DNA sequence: TGTGCCAGCAACGACAGGGACAGCTACGAGCAGTACTTC. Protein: CASNDRDSYEQYF.

CDR3 amino acids: CASSLGHDSEGEKLFF. The CDR3 coding sequence is TGTGCCAGCAGCTTAGGTCATGACTCAGAAGGTGAAAAACTGTTTTTT. The J gene is TRBJ1-4, the V gene TRBV11-1; D remains ambiguous. The germline V gene has CDR1 SGHAT and CDR2 FQDESV (reference sequence). Trimming shortened V by 1 base and J by 7 bases, and 16 bases separated the two germline ends. The CDR3 totals 16 residues.

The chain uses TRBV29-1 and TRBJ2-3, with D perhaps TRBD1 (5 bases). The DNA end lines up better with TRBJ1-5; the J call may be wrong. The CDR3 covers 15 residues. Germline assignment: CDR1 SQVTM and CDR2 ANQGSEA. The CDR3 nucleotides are TGCAGCGTGAGGGGACCTAGCGGTACCTCAGATACGCAGCATTTT. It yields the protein CSVRGPSGTSDTQHF.

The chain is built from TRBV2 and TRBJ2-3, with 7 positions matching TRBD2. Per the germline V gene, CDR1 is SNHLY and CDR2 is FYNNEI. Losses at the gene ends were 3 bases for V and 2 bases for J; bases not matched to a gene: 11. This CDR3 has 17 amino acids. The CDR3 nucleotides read TGTGCCAGCAGTGATAATGCTAGGCGGGGGAACACAGATACGCAGTATTTT. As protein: CASSDNARRGNTDTQYF.

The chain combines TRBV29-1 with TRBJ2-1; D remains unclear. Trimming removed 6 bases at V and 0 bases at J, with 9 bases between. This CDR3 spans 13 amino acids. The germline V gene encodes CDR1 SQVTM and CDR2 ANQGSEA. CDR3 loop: CSVAPSSYNEQFF. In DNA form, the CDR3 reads TGCAGCGTAGCGCCGAGCTCCTACAATGAGCAGTTCTTC.

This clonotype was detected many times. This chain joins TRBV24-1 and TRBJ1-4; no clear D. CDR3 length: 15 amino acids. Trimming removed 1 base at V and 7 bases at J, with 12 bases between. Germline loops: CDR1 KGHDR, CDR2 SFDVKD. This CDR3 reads CATSDFSGNSEKLFF. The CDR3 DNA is TGTGCCACCAGTGATTTTTCCGGGAATAGTGAAAAACTGTTTTTT.

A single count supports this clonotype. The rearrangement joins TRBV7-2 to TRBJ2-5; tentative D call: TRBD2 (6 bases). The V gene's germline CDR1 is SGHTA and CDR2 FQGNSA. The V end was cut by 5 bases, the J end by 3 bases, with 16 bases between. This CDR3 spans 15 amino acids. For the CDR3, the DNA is TGTGCCAGCAGCCTATCTTGGGGAGGAGAAGAGACCCAGTACTTC. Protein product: CASSLSWGGEETQYF.

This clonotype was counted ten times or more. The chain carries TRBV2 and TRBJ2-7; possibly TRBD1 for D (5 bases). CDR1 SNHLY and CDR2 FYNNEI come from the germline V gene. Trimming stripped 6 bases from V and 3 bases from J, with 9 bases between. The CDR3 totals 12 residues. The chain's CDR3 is CASSRQIYEQYF. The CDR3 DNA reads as TGTGCCAGCAGCCGACAGATCTACGAGCAGTACTTC.

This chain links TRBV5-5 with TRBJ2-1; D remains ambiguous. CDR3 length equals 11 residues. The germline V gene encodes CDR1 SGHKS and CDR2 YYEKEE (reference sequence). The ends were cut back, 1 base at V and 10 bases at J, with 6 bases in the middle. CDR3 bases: TGTGCCAGCAGCTTGCTAGACGAGCAGTTCTTC. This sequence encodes CASSLLDEQFF.

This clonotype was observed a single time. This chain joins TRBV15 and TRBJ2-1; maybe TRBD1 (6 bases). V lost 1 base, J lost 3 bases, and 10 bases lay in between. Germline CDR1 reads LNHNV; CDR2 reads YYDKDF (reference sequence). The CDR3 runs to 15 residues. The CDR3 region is CATSRAQGNYNEQFF. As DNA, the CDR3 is TGTGCCACCAGCAGAGCCCAGGGGAACTACAATGAGCAGTTCTTC.

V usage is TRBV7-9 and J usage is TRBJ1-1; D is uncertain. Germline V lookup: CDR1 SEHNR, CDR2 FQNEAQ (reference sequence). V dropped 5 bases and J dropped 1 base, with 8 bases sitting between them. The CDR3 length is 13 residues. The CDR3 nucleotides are TGTGCCAGCAGCCGAATAGGGAACACTGAAGCTTTCTTT. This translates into CASSRIGNTEAFF.

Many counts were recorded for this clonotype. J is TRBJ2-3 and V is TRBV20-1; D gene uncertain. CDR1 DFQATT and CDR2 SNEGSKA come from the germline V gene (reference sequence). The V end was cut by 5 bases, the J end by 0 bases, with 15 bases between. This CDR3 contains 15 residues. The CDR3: CSAGAHGTSTDTQYF. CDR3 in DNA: TGCAGTGCTGGAGCCCATGGTACTAGCACAGATACGCAGTATTTT.

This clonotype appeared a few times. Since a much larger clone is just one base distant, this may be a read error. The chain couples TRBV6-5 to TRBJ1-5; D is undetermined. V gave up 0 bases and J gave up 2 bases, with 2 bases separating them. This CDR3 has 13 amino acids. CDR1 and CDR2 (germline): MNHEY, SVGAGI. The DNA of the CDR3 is TGTGCCAGCAGTTACTCGCGCAATCAGCCCCAGCATTTT. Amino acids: CASSYSRNQPQHF.

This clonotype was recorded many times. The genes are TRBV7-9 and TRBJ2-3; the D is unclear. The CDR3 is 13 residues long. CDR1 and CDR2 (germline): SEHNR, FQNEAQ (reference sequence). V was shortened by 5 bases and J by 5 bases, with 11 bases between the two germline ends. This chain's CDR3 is CASSRLPRDTQYF. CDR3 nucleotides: TGTGCCAGCAGCCGCCTCCCCCGAGATACGCAGTATTTT.

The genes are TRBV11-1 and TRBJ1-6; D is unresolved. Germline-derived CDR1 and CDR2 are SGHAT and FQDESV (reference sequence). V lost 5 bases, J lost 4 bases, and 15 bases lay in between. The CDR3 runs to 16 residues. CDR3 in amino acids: CASSMMLSSYNSPLHF. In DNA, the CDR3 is TGTGCCAGCAGCATGATGCTCAGCTCTTATAATTCACCCCTCCACTTT.

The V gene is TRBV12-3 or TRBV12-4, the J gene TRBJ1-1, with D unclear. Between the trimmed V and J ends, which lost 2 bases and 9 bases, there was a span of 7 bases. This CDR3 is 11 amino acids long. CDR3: CASSLSIQAFF. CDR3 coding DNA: TGTGCCAGCAGTTTATCAATTCAAGCTTTCTTT.

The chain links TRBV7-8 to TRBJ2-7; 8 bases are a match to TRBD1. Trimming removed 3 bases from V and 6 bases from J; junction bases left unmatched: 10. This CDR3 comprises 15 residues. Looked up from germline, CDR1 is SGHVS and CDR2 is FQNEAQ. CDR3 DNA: TGTGCCAGCAGCTTTGGACAGGGAGGATTGGGCGAGCAGTACTTC. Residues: CASSFGQGGLGEQYF. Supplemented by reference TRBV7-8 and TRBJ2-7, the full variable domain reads GAGVSQSPRYKVAKRGQDVALRCDPISGHVSLFWYQQALGQGPEFLTYFQNEAQLDKSGLPSDRFFAERPEGSVSTLKIQRTQQEDSAVYLCASSFGQGGLGEQYFGPGTRLTVT.

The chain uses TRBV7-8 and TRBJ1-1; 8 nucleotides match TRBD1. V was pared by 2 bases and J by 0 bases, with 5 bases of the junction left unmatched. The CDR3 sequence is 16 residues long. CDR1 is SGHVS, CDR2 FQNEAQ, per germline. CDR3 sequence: CASSLHRGDMNTEAFF. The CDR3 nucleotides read TGTGCCAGCAGCTTACACAGGGGGGATATGAACACTGAAGCTTTCTTT.

The CDR3 here is CSASSVRGGRETQYF. Written as DNA, the CDR3 is TGCAGTGCTAGCTCGGTGCGGGGGGGCCGGGAGACCCAGTACTTC. This chain uses TRBV20-1 with TRBJ2-5; 9 bases match TRBD2. The CDR3 is 15 residues long. Trimming at V came to 3 bases and at J to 5 bases, leaving 10 bases not matched to a gene. The V gene's germline CDR1 is DFQATT and CDR2 SNEGSKA (reference sequence).

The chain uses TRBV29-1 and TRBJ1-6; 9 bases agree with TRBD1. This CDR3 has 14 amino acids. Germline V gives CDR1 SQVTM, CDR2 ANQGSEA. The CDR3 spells CSAATGGRNSPLHF. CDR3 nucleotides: TGCAGTGCCGCTACAGGGGGCAGGAATTCACCCCTCCACTTT.

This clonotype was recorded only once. The CDR3: CSARRLAGVTGDTQYF. The CDR3 DNA follows: TGCAGTGCTCGGCGACTAGCGGGGGTCACGGGGGATACGCAGTATTTT. The V and J genes are TRBV20-1 and TRBJ2-3, with 12 nucleotides matching TRBD2. The CDR3 is 16 amino acids. Germline CDR1 is DFQATT and CDR2 is SNEGSKA (reference sequence). V lost 5 bases and J lost 6; bases outside the gene matches: 12.

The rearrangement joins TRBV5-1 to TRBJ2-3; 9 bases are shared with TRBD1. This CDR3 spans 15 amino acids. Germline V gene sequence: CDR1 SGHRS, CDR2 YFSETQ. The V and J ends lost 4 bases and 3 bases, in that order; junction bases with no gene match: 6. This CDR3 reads CASSGGQGYTDTQYF. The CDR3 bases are TGCGCCAGCAGCGGGGGACAGGGTTATACAGATACGCAGTATTTT. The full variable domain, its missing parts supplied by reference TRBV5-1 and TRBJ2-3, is KAGVTQTPRYLIKTRGQQVTLSCSPISGHRSVSWYQQTPGQGLQFLFEYFSETQRNKGNFPGRFSGRQFSNSRSEMNVSTLELGDSALYLCASSGGQGYTDTQYFGPGTRLTVL.

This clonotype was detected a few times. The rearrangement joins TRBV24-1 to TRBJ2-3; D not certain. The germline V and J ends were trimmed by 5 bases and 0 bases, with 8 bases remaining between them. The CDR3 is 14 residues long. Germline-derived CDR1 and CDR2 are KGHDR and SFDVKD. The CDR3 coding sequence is TGTGCCACCAGTGCCCCGACAAGCACAGATACGCAGTATTTT. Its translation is CATSAPTSTDTQYF.